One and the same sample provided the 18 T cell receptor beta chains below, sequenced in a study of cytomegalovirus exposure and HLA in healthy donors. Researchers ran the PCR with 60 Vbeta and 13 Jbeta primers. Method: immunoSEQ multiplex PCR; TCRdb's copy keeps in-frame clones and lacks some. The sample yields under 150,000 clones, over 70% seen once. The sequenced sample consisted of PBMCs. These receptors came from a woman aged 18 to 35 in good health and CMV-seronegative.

The CDR3 coding sequence is TGTGCCAGCAGCACCGGACAGACCAACACCGGGGAGCTGTTTTTT. Its protein product is CASSTGQTNTGELFF. This chain uses TRBV9 with TRBJ2-2, with D perhaps matching TRBD1 (6 bases). V lost 4 bases, J lost 2 bases, and 12 bases lay in between. The CDR3 loop spans 15 amino acids. Germline V gene sequence: CDR1 SGDLS, CDR2 YYNGEE.

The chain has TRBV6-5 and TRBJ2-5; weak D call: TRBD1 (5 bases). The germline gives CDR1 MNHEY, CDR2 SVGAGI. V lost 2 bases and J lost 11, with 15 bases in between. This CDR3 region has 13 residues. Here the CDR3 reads CASSYGQGGEQYF. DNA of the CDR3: TGTGCCAGCAGTTACGGGCAGGGCGGTGAGCAGTACTTC.

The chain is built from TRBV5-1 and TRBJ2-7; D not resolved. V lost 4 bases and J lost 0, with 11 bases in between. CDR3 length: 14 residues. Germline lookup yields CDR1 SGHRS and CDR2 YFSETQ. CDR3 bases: TGCGCCAGCAGCCACCTCGCTAGCTCCTACGAGCAGTACTTC. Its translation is CASSHLASSYEQYF.

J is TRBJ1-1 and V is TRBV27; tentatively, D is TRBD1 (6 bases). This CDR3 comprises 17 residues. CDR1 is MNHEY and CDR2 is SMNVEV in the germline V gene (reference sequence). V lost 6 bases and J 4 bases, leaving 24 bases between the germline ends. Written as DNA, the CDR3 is TGTGCCAGCAGCCCTGTTATGGGGGGGGCGTATTCCACTGAAGCTTTCTTT. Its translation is CASSPVMGGAYSTEAFF.

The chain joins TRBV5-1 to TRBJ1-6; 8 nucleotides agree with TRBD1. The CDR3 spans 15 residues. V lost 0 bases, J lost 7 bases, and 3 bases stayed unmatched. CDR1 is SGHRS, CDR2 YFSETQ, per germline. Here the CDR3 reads CASSLEPGGNSPLHF. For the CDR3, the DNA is TGCGCCAGCAGCTTGGAGCCAGGGGGCAATTCACCCCTCCACTTT.

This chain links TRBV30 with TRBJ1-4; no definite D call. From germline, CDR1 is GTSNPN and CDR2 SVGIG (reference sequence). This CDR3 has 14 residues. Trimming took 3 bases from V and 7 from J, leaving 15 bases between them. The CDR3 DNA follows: TGTGCCTGGAGACTTCCCGGAGGGAGTGAAAAACTGTTTTTT. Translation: CAWRLPGGSEKLFF.

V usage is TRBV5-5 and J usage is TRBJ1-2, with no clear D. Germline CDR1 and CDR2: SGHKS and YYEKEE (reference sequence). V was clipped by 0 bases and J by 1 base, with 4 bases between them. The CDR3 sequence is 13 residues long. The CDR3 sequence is CASSLDINYGYTF. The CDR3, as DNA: TGTGCCAGCAGCTTGGACATTAACTATGGCTACACCTTC.

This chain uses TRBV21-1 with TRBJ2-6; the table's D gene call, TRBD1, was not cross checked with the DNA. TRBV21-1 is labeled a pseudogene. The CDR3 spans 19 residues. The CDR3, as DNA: TGTGCCAGCAGCAAAGCGTACAAGTCCCCGAACTCTGGGGCCAACGTCCTGACTTTC. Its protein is CASSKAYKSPNSGANVLTF.

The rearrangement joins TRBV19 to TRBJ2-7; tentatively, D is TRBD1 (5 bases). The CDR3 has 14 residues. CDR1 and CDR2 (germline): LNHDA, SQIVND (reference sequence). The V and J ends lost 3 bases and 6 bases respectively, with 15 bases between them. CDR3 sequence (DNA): TGTGCCAGTAGTATGCTGGTTTGGGGCGGCGAGCAGTACTTC. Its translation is CASSMLVWGGEQYF. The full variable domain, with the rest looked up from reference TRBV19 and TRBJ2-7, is DGGITQSPKYLFRKEGQNVTLSCEQNLNHDAMYWYRQDPGQGLRLIYYSQIVNDFQKGDIAEGYSVSREKKESFPLTVTSAQKNPTAFYLCASSMLVWGGEQYFGPGTRLTVT.

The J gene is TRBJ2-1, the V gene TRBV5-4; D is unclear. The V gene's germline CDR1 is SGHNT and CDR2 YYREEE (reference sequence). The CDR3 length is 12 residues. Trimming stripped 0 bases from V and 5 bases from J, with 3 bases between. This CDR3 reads CASSLANNEQFF. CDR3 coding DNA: TGTGCCAGCAGCTTGGCCAACAATGAGCAGTTCTTC.

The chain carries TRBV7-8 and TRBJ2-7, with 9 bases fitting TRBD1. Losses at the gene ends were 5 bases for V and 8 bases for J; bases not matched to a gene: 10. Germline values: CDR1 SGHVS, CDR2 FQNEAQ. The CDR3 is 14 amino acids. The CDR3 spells CASSLGQQGAKQYF. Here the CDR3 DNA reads TGTGCCAGCAGCCTCGGCCAACAGGGGGCGAAGCAGTACTTC.

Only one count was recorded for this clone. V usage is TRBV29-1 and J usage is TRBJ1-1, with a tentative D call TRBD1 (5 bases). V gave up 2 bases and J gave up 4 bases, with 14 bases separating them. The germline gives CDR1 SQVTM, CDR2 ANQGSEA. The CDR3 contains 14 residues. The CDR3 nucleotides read TGCAGCGTTGAAAGGGTGGGGGGGGGCACTGAAGCTTTCTTT. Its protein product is CSVERVGGGTEAFF.

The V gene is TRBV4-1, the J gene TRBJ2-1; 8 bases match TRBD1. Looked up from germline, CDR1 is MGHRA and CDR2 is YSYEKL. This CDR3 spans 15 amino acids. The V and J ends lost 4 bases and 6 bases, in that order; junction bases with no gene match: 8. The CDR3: CASSPFPGQANEQFF. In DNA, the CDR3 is TGCGCCAGCAGCCCCTTCCCGGGACAGGCCAATGAGCAGTTCTTC.

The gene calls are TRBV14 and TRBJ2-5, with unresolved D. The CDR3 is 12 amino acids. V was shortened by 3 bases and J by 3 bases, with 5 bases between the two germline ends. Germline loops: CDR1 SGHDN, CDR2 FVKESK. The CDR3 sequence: CASSQRKETQYF. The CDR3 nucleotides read TGTGCCAGCAGCCAGCGAAAAGAGACCCAGTACTTC.

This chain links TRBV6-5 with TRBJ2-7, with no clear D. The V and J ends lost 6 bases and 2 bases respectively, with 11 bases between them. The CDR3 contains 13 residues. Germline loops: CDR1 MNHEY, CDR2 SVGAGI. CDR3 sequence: CASSASVTYEQYF. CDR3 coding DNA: TGTGCCAGCAGCGCAAGCGTGACCTACGAGCAGTACTTC.

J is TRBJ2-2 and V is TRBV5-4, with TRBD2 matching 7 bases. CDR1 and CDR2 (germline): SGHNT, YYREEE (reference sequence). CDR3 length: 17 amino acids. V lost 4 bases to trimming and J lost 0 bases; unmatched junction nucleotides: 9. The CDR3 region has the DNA TGTGCCAGCAGCCCGCCAGGGAGCGGGGCGAACACCGGGGAGCTGTTTTTT. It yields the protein CASSPPGSGANTGELFF.

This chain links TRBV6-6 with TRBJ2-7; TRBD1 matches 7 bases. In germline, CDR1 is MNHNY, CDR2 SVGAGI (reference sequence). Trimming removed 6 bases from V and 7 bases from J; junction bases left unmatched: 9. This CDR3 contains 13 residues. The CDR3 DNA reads TGTGCCAGCAGCCCTGGACAGGTTTCGGAGCAGTACTTC. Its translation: CASSPGQVSEQYF.

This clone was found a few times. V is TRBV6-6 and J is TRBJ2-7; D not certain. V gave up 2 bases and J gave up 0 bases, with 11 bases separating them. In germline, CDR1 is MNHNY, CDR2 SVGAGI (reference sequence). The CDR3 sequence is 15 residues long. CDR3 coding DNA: TGTGCCAGCAGTTACGGTGACCGGAGCTCCTACGAGCAGTACTTC. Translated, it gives CASSYGDRSSYEQYF.